This T cell receptor beta chain was profiled in a study of cytomegalovirus exposure and HLA in healthy donors. Though probably carrying unrecorded immune exposures, donors were nominally healthy at sampling. Remarks on this clone: Its antigen is as yet unknown.

The CDR3 totals 13 residues. V gave up 4 bases and J gave up 10 bases; unmatched junction bases: 5. The germline gives CDR1 SSHAT, CDR2 FNYEAQ (reference sequence). 13 Jbeta primers and 60 Vbeta primers were used for the PCR. The assay was immunoSEQ multiplex PCR, and TCRdb's table has in-frame clones only and misses some. Seen here are about 120,000 clones, more than 75% observed once, and the top ten hold about 1.8%. Study results and limitations: Donors were assumed by presence/absence analyses to have roughly uniform sequencing depth. Confirmation in vitro established that a few CMV-associated chains were specific for CMV antigens.

The sequenced sample was PBMCs. This TCR came from a man aged 18-30 years in good health and CMV-seronegative. The chain employs TRBV7-7 and TRBJ2-1; TRBD1 aligns across 9 bases. The CDR3 spells CASSSQGAGEQFF. CDR3 in DNA: TGTGCCAGCAGCTCACAGGGGGCAGGGGAGCAGTTCTTC.